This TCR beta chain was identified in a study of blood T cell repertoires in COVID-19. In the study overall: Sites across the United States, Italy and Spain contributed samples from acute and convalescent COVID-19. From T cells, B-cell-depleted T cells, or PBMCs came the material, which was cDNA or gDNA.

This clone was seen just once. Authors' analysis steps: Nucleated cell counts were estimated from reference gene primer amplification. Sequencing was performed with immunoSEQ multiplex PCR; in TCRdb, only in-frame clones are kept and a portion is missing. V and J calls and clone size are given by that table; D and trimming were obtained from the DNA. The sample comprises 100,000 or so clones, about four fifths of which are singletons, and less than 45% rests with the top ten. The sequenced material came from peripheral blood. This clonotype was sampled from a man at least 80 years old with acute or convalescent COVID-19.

The CDR3 nucleotides read TGTGCCAGCAGTTTAACAGGGGGGGGCCTTGGCGGCTACACCTTC. Its protein is CASSLTGGGLGGYTF. This chain links TRBV28 with TRBJ1-2, with 8 bases identical to TRBD1. CDR1 is MDHEN, CDR2 SYDVKM, per germline. The length of the CDR3 is 15 residues. The trim removed 2 bases at V and 8 bases at J, leaving 10 bases unmatched.